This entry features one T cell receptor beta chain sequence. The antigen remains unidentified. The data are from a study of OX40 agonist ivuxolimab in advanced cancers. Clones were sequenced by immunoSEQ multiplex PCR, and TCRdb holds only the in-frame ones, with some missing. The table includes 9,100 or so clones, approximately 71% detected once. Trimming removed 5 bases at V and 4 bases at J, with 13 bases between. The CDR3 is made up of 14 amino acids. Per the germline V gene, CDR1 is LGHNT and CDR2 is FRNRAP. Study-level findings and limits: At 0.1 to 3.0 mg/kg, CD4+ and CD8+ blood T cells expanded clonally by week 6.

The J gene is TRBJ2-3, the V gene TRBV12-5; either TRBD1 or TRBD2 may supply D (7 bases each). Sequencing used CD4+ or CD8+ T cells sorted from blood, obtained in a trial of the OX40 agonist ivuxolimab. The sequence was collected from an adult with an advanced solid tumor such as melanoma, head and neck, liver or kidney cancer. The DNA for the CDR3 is TGTGCTAGTGGTCCAGGGGGGGGGTCAGATACGCAGTATTTT. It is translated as CASGPGGGSDTQYF.